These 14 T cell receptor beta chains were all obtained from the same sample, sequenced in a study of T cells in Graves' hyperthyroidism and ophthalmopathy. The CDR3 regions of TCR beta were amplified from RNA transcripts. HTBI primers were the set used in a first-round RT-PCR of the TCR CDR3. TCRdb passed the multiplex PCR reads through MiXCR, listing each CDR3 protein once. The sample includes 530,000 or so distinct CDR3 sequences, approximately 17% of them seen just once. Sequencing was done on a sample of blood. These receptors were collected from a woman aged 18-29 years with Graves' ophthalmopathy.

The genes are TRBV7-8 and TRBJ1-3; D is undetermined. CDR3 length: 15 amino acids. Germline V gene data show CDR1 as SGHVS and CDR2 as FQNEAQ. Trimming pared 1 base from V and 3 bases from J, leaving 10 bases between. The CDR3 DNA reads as TGTGCCAGCAGCTTAGGTCACAGATTTGGAAACACCATATATTTT. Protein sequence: CASSLGHRFGNTIYF.

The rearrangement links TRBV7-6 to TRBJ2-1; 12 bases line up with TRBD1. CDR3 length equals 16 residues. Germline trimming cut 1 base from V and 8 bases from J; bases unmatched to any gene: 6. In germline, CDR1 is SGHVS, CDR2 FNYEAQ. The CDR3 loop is CASSLVGTGGPDEQFF. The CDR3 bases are TGTGCCAGCAGCTTAGTAGGGACAGGGGGCCCTGATGAGCAGTTCTTC.

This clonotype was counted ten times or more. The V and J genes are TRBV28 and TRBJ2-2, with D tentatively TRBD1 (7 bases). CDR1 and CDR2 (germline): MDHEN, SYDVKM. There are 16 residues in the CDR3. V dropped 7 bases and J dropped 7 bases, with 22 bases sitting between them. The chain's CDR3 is CASTPEGAGFGGELFF. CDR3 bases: TGTGCCAGCACCCCGGAGGGGGCAGGTTTTGGCGGGGAGCTGTTTTTT. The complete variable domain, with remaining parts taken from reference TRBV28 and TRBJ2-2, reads DVKVTQSSRYLVKRTGEKVFLECVQDMDHENMFWYRQDPGLGLRLIYFSYDVKMKEKGDIPEGYSVSREKKERFSLILESASTNQTSMYLCASTPEGAGFGGELFFGEGSRLTVL.

CDR3 in DNA: TGTGCCAGCAGCTTAGGAAGCAGATACAATGAGCAGTTCTTC. Amino acid sequence: CASSLGSRYNEQFF. The chain employs TRBV7-9 and TRBJ2-1, with unresolved D. This CDR3 has 14 residues. Trimming took off 1 base at V and 4 bases at J, with 8 bases between the two ends. Germline-derived CDR1 and CDR2 are SEHNR and FQNEAQ (reference sequence).

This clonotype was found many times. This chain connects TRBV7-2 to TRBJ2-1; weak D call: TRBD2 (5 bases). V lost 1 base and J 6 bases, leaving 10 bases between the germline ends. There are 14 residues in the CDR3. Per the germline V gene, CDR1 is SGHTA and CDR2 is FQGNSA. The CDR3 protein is CASSLGAGINEQFF. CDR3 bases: TGTGCCAGCAGCTTAGGTGCGGGCATCAATGAGCAGTTCTTC.

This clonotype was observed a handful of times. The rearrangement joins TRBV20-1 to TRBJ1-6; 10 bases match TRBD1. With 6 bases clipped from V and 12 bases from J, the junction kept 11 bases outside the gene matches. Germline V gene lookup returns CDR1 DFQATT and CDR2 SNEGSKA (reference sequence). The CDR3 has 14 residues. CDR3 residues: CSARTGGENRPLHF. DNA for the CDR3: TGCAGTGCGAGGACAGGGGGGGAAAATAGACCCCTCCACTTT.

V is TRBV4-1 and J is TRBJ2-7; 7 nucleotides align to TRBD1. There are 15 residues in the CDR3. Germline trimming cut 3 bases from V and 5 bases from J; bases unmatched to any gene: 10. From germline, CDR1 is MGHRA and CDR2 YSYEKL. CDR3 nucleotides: TGCGCCAGCAGCCAGCCCTACAGGGGTGTCGACGAGCAGTACTTC. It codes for CASSQPYRGVDEQYF.

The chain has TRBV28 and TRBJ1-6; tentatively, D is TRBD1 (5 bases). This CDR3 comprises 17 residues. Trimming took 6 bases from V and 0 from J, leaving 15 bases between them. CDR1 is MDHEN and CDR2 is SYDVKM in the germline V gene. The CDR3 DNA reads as TGTGCCAGCAGCCCGCCGGGGCCGAGCTCCTATAATTCACCCCTCCACTTT. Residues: CASSPPGPSSYNSPLHF.

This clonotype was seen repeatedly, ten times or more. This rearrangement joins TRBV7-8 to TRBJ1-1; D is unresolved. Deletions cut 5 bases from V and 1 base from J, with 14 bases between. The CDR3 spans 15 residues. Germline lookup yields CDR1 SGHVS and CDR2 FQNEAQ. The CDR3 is CASSRRGRKNTEAFF. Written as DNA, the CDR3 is TGTGCCAGCAGCCGCCGCGGACGGAAGAACACTGAAGCTTTCTTT.

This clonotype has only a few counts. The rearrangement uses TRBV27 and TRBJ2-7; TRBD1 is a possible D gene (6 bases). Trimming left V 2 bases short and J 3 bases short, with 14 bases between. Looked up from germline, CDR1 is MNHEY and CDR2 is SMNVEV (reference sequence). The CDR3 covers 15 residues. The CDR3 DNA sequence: TGTGCCAGCAGTTTAAGAGGGCTACAGGGCTACGAGCAGTACTTC. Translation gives CASSLRGLQGYEQYF.

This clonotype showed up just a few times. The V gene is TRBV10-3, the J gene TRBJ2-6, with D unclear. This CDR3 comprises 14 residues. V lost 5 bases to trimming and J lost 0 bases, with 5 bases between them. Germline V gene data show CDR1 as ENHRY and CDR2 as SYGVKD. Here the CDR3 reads CAISNTSGANVLTF. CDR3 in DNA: TGTGCCATCAGTAACACCTCTGGGGCCAACGTCCTGACTTTC.

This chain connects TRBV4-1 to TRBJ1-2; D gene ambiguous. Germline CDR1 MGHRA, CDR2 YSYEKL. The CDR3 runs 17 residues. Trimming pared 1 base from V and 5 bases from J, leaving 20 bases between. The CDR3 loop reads CASSQGKDGFHFYGYTF. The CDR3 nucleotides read TGCGCCAGCAGCCAAGGAAAGGACGGCTTCCATTTTTATGGCTACACCTTC.

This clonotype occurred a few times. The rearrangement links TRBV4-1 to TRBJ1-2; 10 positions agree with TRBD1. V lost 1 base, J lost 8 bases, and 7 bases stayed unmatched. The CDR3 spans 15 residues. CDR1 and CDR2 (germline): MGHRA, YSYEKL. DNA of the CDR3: TGCGCCAGCAGCCAAGTGGCGACAGGGGGCTGGGGCTACACCTTC. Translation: CASSQVATGGWGYTF.

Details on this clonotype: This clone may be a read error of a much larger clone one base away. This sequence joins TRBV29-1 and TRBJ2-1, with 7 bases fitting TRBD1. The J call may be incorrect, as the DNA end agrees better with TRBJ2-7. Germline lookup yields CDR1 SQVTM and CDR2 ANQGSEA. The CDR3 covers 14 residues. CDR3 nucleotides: TGCAGCGTCTCTGACAGGGCTAGCTACAATGAGCAGTACTTC. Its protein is CSVSDRASYNEQYF.